Presented here are 5 T cell receptor beta chains from one specimen sequenced in a study of blood T cell repertoires in COVID-19. Sequencing was performed with immunoSEQ multiplex PCR; in TCRdb, only in-frame clones are kept and a portion is missing. In the table there are fewer than 80,000 clones, 88% of which are singletons. Sequenced: peripheral blood. Source of these receptors: a human donor in a cohort sampled during active COVID-19.

The V gene is TRBV18, the J gene TRBJ1-1, with D tentatively TRBD1 (6 bases). The CDR3 covers 17 residues. CDR1 and CDR2 from the germline V gene are KGHSH and LQKENI. V lost 0 bases to trimming and J lost 0 bases, with 14 bases between them. CDR3 amino acids: CASSPPQGPTLNTEAFF. CDR3 nucleotide sequence: TGTGCCAGCTCACCACCTCAGGGGCCTACCTTGAACACTGAAGCTTTCTTT.

This chain connects TRBV5-1 to TRBJ1-2; D unclear. The V gene's germline CDR1 is SGHRS and CDR2 YFSETQ. The CDR3 is made up of 15 amino acids. Trimming pared 5 bases from V and 0 bases from J, leaving 14 bases between. In DNA, the CDR3 is TGCGCCAGCAGGCTGACCGGGGTGACTAACTATGGCTACACCTTC. This gives the protein CASRLTGVTNYGYTF. Full variable domain (missing parts from reference TRBV5-1 and TRBJ1-2): KAGVTQTPRYLIKTRGQQVTLSCSPISGHRSVSWYQQTPGQGLQFLFEYFSETQRNKGNFPGRFSGRQFSNSRSEMNVSTLELGDSALYLCASRLTGVTNYGYTFGSGTRLTVV.

J is TRBJ2-5 and V is TRBV14; D remains unclear. Trimming left V 0 bases short and J 5 bases short, with 7 bases between. The CDR3 extends over 13 amino acids. CDR1 is SGHDN and CDR2 is FVKESK in the germline V gene. The CDR3 spells CASSQEPVETQYF. CDR3 sequence (DNA): TGTGCCAGCAGCCAAGAACCAGTTGAGACCCAGTACTTC.

V usage is TRBV30 and J usage is TRBJ2-2; 8 bases match TRBD1. CDR3 length: 12 residues. V dropped 8 bases and J dropped 6; count of bases not matched to a gene: 5. Looked up from germline, CDR1 is GTSNPN and CDR2 is SVGIG (reference sequence). The CDR3 sequence: CASDRGAGELFF. The CDR3 bases are TGTGCCAGTGACAGGGGTGCCGGGGAGCTGTTTTTT.

DNA of the CDR3: TGTGCCAGCAGCAAAGGTAACGAGACATCGTATGGCAATCAGCCCCAGCATTTT. The encoded protein is CASSKGNETSYGNQPQHF. The chain carries TRBV21-1 and TRBJ1-5; the table calls TRBD1, which could not be checked here. TRBV21-1 is labeled a pseudogene. This CDR3 has 18 amino acids.